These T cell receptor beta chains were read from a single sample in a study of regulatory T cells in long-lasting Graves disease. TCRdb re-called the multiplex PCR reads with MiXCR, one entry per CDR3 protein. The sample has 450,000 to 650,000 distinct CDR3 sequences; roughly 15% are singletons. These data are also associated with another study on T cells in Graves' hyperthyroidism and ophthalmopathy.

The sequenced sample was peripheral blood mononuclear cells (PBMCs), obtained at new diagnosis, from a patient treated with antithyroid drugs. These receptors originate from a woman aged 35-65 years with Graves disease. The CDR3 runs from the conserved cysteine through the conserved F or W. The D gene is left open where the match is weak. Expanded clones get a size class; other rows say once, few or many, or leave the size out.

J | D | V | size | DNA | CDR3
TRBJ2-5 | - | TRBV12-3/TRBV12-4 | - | TGTGCCAGCAGTTTTATAGGGGTGAGCGAGACCCAGTACTTC | CASSFIGVSETQYF
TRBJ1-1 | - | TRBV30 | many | TGTGCCTGGAGTTCAGACACTGAAGCTTTCTTT | CAWSSDTEAFF
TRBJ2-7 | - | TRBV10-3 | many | TGTGCCATCAGTGGATCTGGGCGATACTACGAGCAGTACTTC | CAISGSGRYYEQYF
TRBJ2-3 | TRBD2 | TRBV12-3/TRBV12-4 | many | TGTGCCAGCAGGCATACTAGCGCCGCTAGCACAGATACGCAGTATTTT | CASRHTSAASTDTQYF
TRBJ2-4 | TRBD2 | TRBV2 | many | TGTGCCAGCACTCCAGCGGGGGAAAGAAACATTCAGTACTTC | CASTPAGERNIQYF
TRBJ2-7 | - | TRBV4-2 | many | TGTGCCAGCAGCCAAGCTCGATCCTACGAGCAGTACTTC | CASSQARSYEQYF
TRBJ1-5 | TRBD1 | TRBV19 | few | TGTGCCAGTAGCCAATTTACACAGGGGGCGATAGGACTGCCCCAGCATTTT | CASSQFTQGAIGLPQHF
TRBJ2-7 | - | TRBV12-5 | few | TGTGCTAGTGGCCCCAAGACAGTCAGCCCCCACGAGCAGTACTTC | CASGPKTVSPHEQYF
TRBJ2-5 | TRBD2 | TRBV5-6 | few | TGTGCCAGCAGCTTGGCGCTAGCGGGGGTCCAAGAGACCCAGTACTTC | CASSLALAGVQETQYF
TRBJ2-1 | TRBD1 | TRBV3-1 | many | TGTGCCAGCAGACGGACAGGGGTAACCTACAATGAGCAGTTCTTC | CASRRTGVTYNEQFF
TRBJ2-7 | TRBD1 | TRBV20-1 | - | TGCAGTGCTGGGACAGTCTACGAGCAGTACTTC | CSAGTVYEQYF
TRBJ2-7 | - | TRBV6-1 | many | TGTGCCAGCAGTGTATACGCCTACGAGCAGTACTTC | CASSVYAYEQYF
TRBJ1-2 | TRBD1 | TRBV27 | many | TGTGCCAGCAGTTTATCTAGCGACAGGGGGACGAACTATGGCTACACCTTC | CASSLSSDRGTNYGYTF
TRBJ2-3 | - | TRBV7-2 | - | TGTGCCAGCAAACTGACAGGCACAGATACGCAGTATTTT | CASKLTGTDTQYF
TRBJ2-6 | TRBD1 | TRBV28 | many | TGTGCCAGCAGCCAGACAGGGTCCGGGGCCAACGTCCTGACTTTC | CASSQTGSGANVLTF
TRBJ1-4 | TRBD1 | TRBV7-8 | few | TGTGCCAGCAGCCCAGGGGGCGGCGGGTACAGTTACGAAAAACTGTTTTTT | CASSPGGGGYSYEKLFF
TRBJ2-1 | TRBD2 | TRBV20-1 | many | TGCAGTGCTAGGACTCAGACGGCGGGGGGGACCTACAATGAGCAGTTCTTC | CSARTQTAGGTYNEQFF
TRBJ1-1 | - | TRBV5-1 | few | TGCGCCAGCAGCTCGGGACTGTATGAAGCTTTCTTT | CASSSGLYEAFF
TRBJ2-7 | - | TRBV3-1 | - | TGTGCCAGCAGCCAAGAGATTGGACAGCTAGCCTACGAGCAGTACTTC | CASSQEIGQLAYEQYF
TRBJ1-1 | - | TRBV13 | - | TGTGCCAGCAGCTTAGGGTACAGGGTCCACCGTCCTTACTTCATGAACACTGAAGCTTTCTTT | CASSLGYRVHRPYFMNTEAFF
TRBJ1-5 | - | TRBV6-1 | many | TGTGCCAGCCTCAACGGGGGCAATCAGCCCCAGCATTTT | CASLNGGNQPQHF
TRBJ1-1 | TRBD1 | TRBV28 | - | TGTGCCAGCAGTCTCCAGGGAGGGAGGGGACAGGGCTACACTGAAGCTTTCTTT | CASSLQGGRGQGYTEAFF
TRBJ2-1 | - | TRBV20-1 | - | TGCAGTGCTAGAAGATCGTCCTCCTACAATGAGCAGTTCTTC | CSARRSSSYNEQFF
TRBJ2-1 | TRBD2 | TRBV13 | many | TGTGCCAGCAGCTTAGGACTAGCGGGGGGTCGTGAGCAGTTCTTC | CASSLGLAGGREQFF
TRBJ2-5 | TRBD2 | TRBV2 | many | TGTGCCAGCAGGGAGTGGCGGGGGAGGGGTCAAGAGACCCAGTACTTC | CASREWRGRGQETQYF
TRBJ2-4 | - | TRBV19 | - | TGTGCCAGTAGTACAATTAGAGAGGGGGTCAAAAACATTCAGTACTTC | CASSTIREGVKNIQYF
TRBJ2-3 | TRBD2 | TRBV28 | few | TGTGCCAGCAGTTTAGCGGGGGGGGGAATGGATACGCAGTATTTT | CASSLAGGGMDTQYF
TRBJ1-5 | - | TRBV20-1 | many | TGCAGTGCAAAGGATAGCCCTCTTTGGAATCAGCCCCAGCATTTT | CSAKDSPLWNQPQHF
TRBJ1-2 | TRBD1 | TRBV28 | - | TGTGCCAGCAGTCCGTCGGGACAGGGGGACTATGGCTACACCTTC | CASSPSGQGDYGYTF
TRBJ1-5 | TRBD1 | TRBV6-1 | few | TGTGCCAGCAGTCGGACAGGGGGATGGGGCAATCAGCCCCAGCATTTT | CASSRTGGWGNQPQHF
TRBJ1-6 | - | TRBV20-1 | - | TGCAGTGCTAGAGATTGGGCAGCACATAATTCACCCCTCCACTTT | CSARDWAAHNSPLHF
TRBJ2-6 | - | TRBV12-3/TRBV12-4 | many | TGTGCCAGCACCCCACCCTCTGGGGCCAACGTCCTGACTTTC | CASTPPSGANVLTF
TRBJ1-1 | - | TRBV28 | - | TGTGCCAGCAGTTTATGGGGGAGCCGAGCTTTCTTT | CASSLWGSRAFF
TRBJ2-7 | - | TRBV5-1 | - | TGCGCCAGCAGCCAGGATACCGTTGGGGAGCAGTACTTC | CASSQDTVGEQYF
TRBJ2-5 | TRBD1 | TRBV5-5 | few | TGCGCCAGCAGCACCTGGACAGGAGGGACCCAGTACTTC | CASSTWTGGTQYF
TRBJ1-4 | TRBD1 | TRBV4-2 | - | TGTGCCAGCAGCCAAGATAGGACAGGGGTTGGTGAAAAACTGTTTTTT | CASSQDRTGVGEKLFF
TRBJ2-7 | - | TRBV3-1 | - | TGTGCCAGCAGTCGTACTCAGGGCTTCGACGAGCAGTACTTC | CASSRTQGFDEQYF
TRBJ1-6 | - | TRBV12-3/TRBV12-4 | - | TGTGCCAGCAGTCCTACCCTACAGGGATGGAATTCACCCCTCCACTTT | CASSPTLQGWNSPLHF
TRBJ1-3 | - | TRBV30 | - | TGTGCCTGGAGTGTACAGGAAACTGGAAACACCATATATTTT | CAWSVQETGNTIYF
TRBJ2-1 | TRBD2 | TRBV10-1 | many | TGCGCCAGCAGTGAGGGGACTAGCGGACCATACAATGAGCAGTTCTTC | CASSEGTSGPYNEQFF
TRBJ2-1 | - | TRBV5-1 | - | TGCGCCAGCAGCCCCCTGGGTCCTCCTAATGAGCAGTTCTTC | CASSPLGPPNEQFF
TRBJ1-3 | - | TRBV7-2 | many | TGTGCCAGCAGCTACACACTCTCTGGAAACACCATATATTTT | CASSYTLSGNTIYF
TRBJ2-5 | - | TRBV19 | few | TGTGCCAGTAGCCCGGTCACACGGGAGACCCAGTACTTC | CASSPVTRETQYF
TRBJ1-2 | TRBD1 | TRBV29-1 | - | TGCAGCGTTCCGACTGGGGACAGGGGAAACTATGGCTACACCTTC | CSVPTGDRGNYGYTF
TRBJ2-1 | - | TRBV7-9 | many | TGTGCCAGCAGCTTAGTCCGGGCGGGGGCTTACAATGAGCAGTTCTTC | CASSLVRAGAYNEQFF
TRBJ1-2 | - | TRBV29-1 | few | TGCAGCGTTGAGGCAGGGGTCTATGGCTACACCTTC | CSVEAGVYGYTF
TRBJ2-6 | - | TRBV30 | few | TGTGCCTGGGGTCTTGGGGGTTCCTCTGGGGCCAACGTCCTGACTTTC | CAWGLGGSSGANVLTF
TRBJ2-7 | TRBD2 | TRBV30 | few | TGTGCCTGGGGCGCGGGTAGCGGGGACTACGAGCAGTACTTC | CAWGAGSGDYEQYF
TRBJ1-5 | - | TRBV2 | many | TGTGCCAGCAGTCAAGACAGGAACAATCAGCCCCAGCATTTT | CASSQDRNNQPQHF
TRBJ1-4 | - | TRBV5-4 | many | TGTGCCAGCAGCTTACAGGGATCTAATGAAAAACTGTTTTTT | CASSLQGSNEKLFF
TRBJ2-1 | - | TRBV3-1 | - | TGTGCCAGCAGCCCCCCTTCCAGGACGGATTCCTACAATGAGCAGTTCTTC | CASSPPSRTDSYNEQFF
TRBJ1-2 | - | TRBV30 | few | TGTGCCTATAGGACAGCCGTGGGATCGTATGGCTACACCTTC | CAYRTAVGSYGYTF
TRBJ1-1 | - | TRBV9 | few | TGTGCCAGCAGCGTACTGACTACCATGAACACTGAAGCTTTCTTT | CASSVLTTMNTEAFF
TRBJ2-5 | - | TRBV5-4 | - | TGTGCCAGCAGCTACGGACGGGGGATCCAAGAGACCCAGTACTTC | CASSYGRGIQETQYF
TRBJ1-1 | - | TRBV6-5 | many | TGTGCCAGCAGTTTACAGGGCGCCCCTAACACTGAAGCTTTCTTT | CASSLQGAPNTEAFF
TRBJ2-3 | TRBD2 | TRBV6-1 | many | TGTGCCAGCACTAGCGGGGGTTATACAGATACGCAGTATTTT | CASTSGGYTDTQYF
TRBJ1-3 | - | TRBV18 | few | TGTGCCAGCTCACCCTCCCCCCTTGGACTCTCTGGAAACACCATATATTTT | CASSPSPLGLSGNTIYF